This T cell receptor beta chain stems from a study of T cell responses to AZD1222 COVID-19 vaccine. Study-level findings and limits: Vaccine-associated CD4 TCRs spanned spike, dominant at 160-218 and 743-854. Nearly half of spike-specific TCRs reportedly target variant regions that are unmutated in the B.1.351 and B.1.1.7 variants. Donors in the cohort were predominantly white British and more often female, and clonal diversity was possibly underestimated. Recipients of AZD1222 seropositive at baseline numbered only 5 or 6.

Trimming cost V 0 bases and J 7 bases; bases outside gene matches: 5. The germline CDR1 and CDR2 sequences are LGHDT and YNNKEL (reference sequence). The CDR3 sequence is 15 residues long. TCRdb keeps only in-frame clones here, not all; method: immunoSEQ multiplex PCR. The sample carries under 100,000 clones, about 91% recorded once. A note on this clone: Its cognate antigen is unknown.

The sample in question was peripheral blood, obtained on day 0 of MenACWY control vaccination. The clonotype comes from an adult in good health. The chain joins TRBV3-1 (or the pseudogene TRBV3-2) to TRBJ1-3; TRBD1 matches at 8 bases. As DNA, the CDR3 is TGTGCCAGCAGCCAAGACTACCGACAGGGGAACACCATATATTTT. Protein: CASSQDYRQGNTIYF.